This entry is about one TCR beta chain. Researchers prepared the TCRbeta library using unique molecular identifiers, the study reports. TCRdb reanalysed the PCR reads using MiXCR and keeps one entry per CDR3 protein. The sample records 380,000 or so distinct CDR3 sequences, about an eighth being singletons. This specimen comes from a study of T-cell reconstitution after alpha-beta-depleted transplantation in children. Sequencing was performed on PBMCs, taken from the stem cell graft. The sequence was obtained from a human donor who donated a stem cell graft to a child with Fanconi anemia.

This chain's CDR3 is CASSLGKGIGEKLFF. DNA of the CDR3: TGTGCCAGCAGCTTAGGAAAGGGGATAGGTGAAAAACTGTTTTTT. V and J are TRBV11-2 and TRBJ1-4; a possible D gene is TRBD1 (5 bases). With 1 base removed from V and 7 bases from J, the gap between germline ends came to 13 bases. Looked up from germline, CDR1 is SGHAT and CDR2 is FQNNGV. CDR3 length: 15 amino acids.